A single sample is the source of the 4 T cell receptor beta chains below, sequenced in a study of OX40 agonist ivuxolimab in advanced cancers. Here immunoSEQ multiplex PCR was the method, and the copy in TCRdb shows in-frame clones only, minus some. The table shows 75,000 to 95,000 clones, with 70% to 90% occurring only once. The sample was CD4+ or CD8+ T cells sorted from blood, taken in a trial of the OX40 agonist ivuxolimab. Receptors originate from an adult with an advanced solid tumor such as melanoma, head and neck, liver or kidney cancer.

The sample holds one count of this clone. The gene calls are TRBV4-2 and TRBJ2-5, with D unclear. Germline V gene data show CDR1 as LGHNA and CDR2 as YNFKEQ. CDR3 length: 12 residues. Trimming removed 0 bases from V and 4 bases from J, with 3 bases in between. The CDR3 region is CASSQDVETQYF. The CDR3 DNA reads TGTGCCAGCAGCCAAGATGTAGAGACCCAGTACTTC.

The chain joins TRBV11-2 to TRBJ1-2; D is undetermined. Germline values: CDR1 SGHAT, CDR2 FQNNGV. CDR3 size: 12 residues. V was shortened by 5 bases and J by 8 bases, with 12 bases between the two germline ends. The CDR3 loop reads CASSPPGWGYTF. In DNA form, the CDR3 reads TGTGCCAGCAGCCCGCCGGGTTGGGGCTACACCTTC.

This clone was seen only once. The genes are TRBV2 and TRBJ1-2; no reliable D call. Germline loops: CDR1 SNHLY, CDR2 FYNNEI. This CDR3 region has 15 residues. Trimming stripped 2 bases from V and 2 bases from J, with 12 bases between. The CDR3 DNA reads TGTGCCAGCAGTGAAACGGCTAGGCAAAACTATGGCTACACCTTC. It codes for CASSETARQNYGYTF. Based on the CDR3 plus reference TRBV2 and TRBJ1-2, the full variable domain is EPEVTQTPSHQVTQMGQEVILRCVPISNHLYFYWYRQILGQKVEFLVSFYNNEISEKSEIFDDQFSVERPDGSNFTLKIRSTKLEDSAMYFCASSETARQNYGYTFGSGTRLTVV.

The chain is built from TRBV7-8 and TRBJ1-3; D is undetermined. V was clipped by 2 bases and J by 0 bases, with 14 bases between them. Germline V gives CDR1 SGHVS, CDR2 FQNEAQ. CDR3 length: 17 amino acids. The CDR3 is CASSLRLQLDSGNTIYF. The CDR3 DNA follows: TGTGCCAGCAGCTTACGCCTGCAACTGGACTCTGGAAACACCATATATTTT.